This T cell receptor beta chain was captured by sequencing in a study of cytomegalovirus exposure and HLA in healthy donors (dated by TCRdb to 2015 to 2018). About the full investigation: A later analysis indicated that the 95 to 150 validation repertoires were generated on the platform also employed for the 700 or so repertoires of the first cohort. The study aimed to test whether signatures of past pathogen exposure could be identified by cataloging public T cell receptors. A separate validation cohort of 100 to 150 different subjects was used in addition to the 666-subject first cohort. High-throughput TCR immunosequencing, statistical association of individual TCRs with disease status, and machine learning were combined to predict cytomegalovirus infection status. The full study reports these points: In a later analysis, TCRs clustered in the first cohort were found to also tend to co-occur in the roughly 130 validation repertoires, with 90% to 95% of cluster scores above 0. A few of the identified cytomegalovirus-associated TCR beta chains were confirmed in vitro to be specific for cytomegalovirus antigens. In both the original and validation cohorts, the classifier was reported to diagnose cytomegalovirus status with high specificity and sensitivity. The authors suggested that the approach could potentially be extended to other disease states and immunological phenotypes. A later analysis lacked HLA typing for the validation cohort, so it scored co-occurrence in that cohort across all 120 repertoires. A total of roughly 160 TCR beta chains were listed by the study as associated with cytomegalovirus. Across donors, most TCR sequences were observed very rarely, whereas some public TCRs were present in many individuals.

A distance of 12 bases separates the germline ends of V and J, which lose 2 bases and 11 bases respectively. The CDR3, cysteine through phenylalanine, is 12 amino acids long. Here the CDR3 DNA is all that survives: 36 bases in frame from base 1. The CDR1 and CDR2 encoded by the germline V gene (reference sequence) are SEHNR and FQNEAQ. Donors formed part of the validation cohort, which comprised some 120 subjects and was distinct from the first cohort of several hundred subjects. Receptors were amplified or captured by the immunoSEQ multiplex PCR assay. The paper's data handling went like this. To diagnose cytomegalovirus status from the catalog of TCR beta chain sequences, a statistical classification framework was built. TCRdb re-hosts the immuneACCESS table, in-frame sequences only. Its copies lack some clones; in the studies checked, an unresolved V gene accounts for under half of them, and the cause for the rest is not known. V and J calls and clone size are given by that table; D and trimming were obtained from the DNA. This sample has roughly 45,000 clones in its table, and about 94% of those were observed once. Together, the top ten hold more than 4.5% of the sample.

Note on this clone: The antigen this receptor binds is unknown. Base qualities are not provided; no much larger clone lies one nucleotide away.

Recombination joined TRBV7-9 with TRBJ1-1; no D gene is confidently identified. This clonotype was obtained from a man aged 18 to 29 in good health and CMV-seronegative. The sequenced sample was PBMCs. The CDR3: CASSLLPEKAFF. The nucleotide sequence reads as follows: TGTGCCAGCAGCTTATTGCCAGAAAAGGCTTTCTTT.